This is a list of T cell receptor beta chains from one sample in a study of shared clonotypes between healthy human individuals. Profiled with immunoSEQ multiplex PCR; TCRdb holds only in-frame clones, not every one. Seen here are about 1 million clones, more than 60% observed once, and the top ten hold roughly 1.5%. What was sequenced was memory CD4+ T cells sorted from blood. The receptors shown here come from a man between 18 and 35 years old in good health. The conserved cysteine and the conserved F or W are not part of the CDR3 here. Fields, in order: J gene, V gene, CDR3 protein.

J: TRBJ2-5; V: TRBV11-2; CDR3: ASSLIAGGETQY
J: TRBJ2-2; V: TRBV9; CDR3: ASSVNPTLSGELF
J: TRBJ1-3; V: TRBV2; CDR3: ATDRTGSSGNTIY
J: TRBJ2-2; V: TRBV25-1; CDR3: ASSELATRGELF
J: TRBJ2-1; V: TRBV6-4; CDR3: ASSDEGGIEQF
J: TRBJ1-2; V: TRBV21-1; CDR3: ASRPSGGAGYGYT
J: TRBJ2-2; V: TRBV12-2; CDR3: GSGWNTGELF
J: TRBJ2-2; V: TRBV5-1; CDR3: ASSFTGTGGELF
J: TRBJ1-1; V: TRBV7-2; CDR3: ASSLERGAAF
J: TRBJ1-1; V: TRBV19; CDR3: ASIKTGATEAF
J: TRBJ2-3; V: TRBV5-1; CDR3: ASSLVRPSDTQY
J: TRBJ2-1; V: TRBV5-1; CDR3: ASSLAQRHEQF
J: TRBJ2-1; V: TRBV9; CDR3: ASSVSVQIHNEQF
J: TRBJ2-2; V: TRBV30; CDR3: AWSGRTGELF
J: TRBJ2-3; V: TRBV2; CDR3: ASDRKTSGVDTQY
J: TRBJ2-2; V: TRBV18; CDR3: ASSPPVGGKDTGELF
J: TRBJ2-7; V: TRBV7-8; CDR3: ASSLASSGNYEQY
J: TRBJ2-1; V: TRBV6-1; CDR3: ASNQPQNEQF
J: TRBJ2-2; V: TRBV2; CDR3: ASGRGLGTGELF
J: TRBJ2-1; V: TRBV5-1; CDR3: ASSSSTSGGTYNEQF
J: TRBJ2-1; V: TRBV19; CDR3: ASRDTSGGNNEQF
J: TRBJ1-6; V: TRBV11-2; CDR3: ASSFSSGNNSPLH
J: TRBJ2-2; V: TRBV27; CDR3: ASSPWGVNTGELF
J: TRBJ1-1; V: TRBV9; CDR3: ASSPRGLGTEAF
J: TRBJ1-2; V: TRBV14; CDR3: ASSPGTGIGYT
J: TRBJ2-2; V: TRBV11-2; CDR3: ASSFPRQGGTGELF
J: TRBJ2-5; V: TRBV5-1; CDR3: ASSPRQGPGETQY
J: TRBJ2-7; V: TRBV6-5; CDR3: ASSSQRRYYEQY
J: TRBJ2-3; V: TRBV6-1; CDR3: ASRDRGEDTQY
J: TRBJ2-1; V: TRBV30; CDR3: AWRGGAGVEQF
J: TRBJ1-4; V: TRBV19; CDR3: ASSWTVEKLF
J: TRBJ2-7; V: TRBV5-1; CDR3: ASSRGEFSYEQY
J: TRBJ1-5; V: TRBV6-1; CDR3: ASSQGQPQH
J: TRBJ2-5; V: TRBV19; CDR3: ASSSGQSSTQY
J: TRBJ2-1; V: TRBV6-9; CDR3: ASTPLTSGTYNEQF
J: TRBJ1-3; V: TRBV4-1; CDR3: ASSLLGQGASGNTIY
J: TRBJ2-6; V: TRBV13; CDR3: ASSLGAGNVLT
J: TRBJ1-2; V: TRBV19; CDR3: ASSLGQGDYGYT
J: TRBJ2-2; V: TRBV5-1; CDR3: ASSLVAGGAGELF
J: TRBJ2-5; V: TRBV10-2; CDR3: ASSEPGQAPTQY
J: TRBJ1-2; V: TRBV9; CDR3: ASRTTGILGGYT
J: TRBJ1-1; V: TRBV19; CDR3: ASKKDRGAF
J: TRBJ1-3; V: TRBV5-1; CDR3: ASSDPGGAGNTIY
J: TRBJ1-5; V: TRBV7-2; CDR3: ASSLALQGSNQPQH
J: TRBJ1-2; V: TRBV7-9; CDR3: ASSFVSTDRRGYT
J: TRBJ1-6; V: TRBV5-6; CDR3: ASSSGARGSPLH
J: TRBJ2-2; V: TRBV9; CDR3: ASSLQTNTGELF
J: TRBJ1-5; V: TRBV7-8; CDR3: ASSRVRGHQH
J: TRBJ2-6; V: TRBV7-2; CDR3: ASSSGNGANVLT
J: TRBJ2-1; V: TRBV6-5; CDR3: ASRRSSGTPGKQF
J: TRBJ2-3; V: TRBV2; CDR3: ASSRDTGLTQY
J: TRBJ2-7; V: TRBV9; CDR3: ASSPRASGPYEQY
J: TRBJ2-3; V: TRBV7-9; CDR3: ASSLDPGGTQY
J: TRBJ1-6; V: TRBV7-9; CDR3: ASSQDSDNSPLH
J: TRBJ2-1; V: TRBV18; CDR3: ASSTTETRGEQF